This T cell receptor beta chain originates from a study of Ad26.COV2.S vaccination and SARS-CoV-2 variants. Study at large: Administration of Ad26.COV2.S was intramuscular, either once or twice 56 days apart.

As for treatment: about 20 received Ad26.COV2.S at low or high dose, single or two shots; about 5 received placebo; per-sample allocation not given. Collection of the samples took place on day 63 after the first injection of vaccine or placebo. Regarding the study as a whole: Total T cell responses, in the TCR breadth and depth analyses, may have been underestimated.

On this clone: What it binds is not known.

The data were produced by immunoSEQ multiplex PCR, yet TCRdb's version contains in-frame clones alone and is incomplete. The sample records about 350,000 clones, around 89% being singletons. Sequenced here: peripheral blood, sampled in a trial of Ad26.COV2.S vaccine versus placebo. The TCR originated in a person aged 18-65 years who received the Ad26.COV2.S COVID-19 vaccine or a placebo.

The DNA of the CDR3 is TGTGCCAGCGTAGGGGGCAACTATGGCTACACCTTC. Protein product: CASVGGNYGYTF. The chain recombines TRBV7-9 with TRBJ1-2; 7 nucleotides align to TRBD1. Germline CDR1 and CDR2: SEHNR and FQNEAQ (reference sequence). With 8 bases clipped from V and 2 bases from J, the junction kept 2 bases outside the gene matches. The CDR3 consists of 12 residues. The full variable domain, with the rest looked up from reference TRBV7-9 and TRBJ1-2, is DTGVSQNPRHKITKRGQNVTFRCDPISEHNRLYWYRQTLGQGPEFLTYFQNEAQLEKSRLLSDRFSAERPKGSFSTLEIQRTEQGDSAMYLCASVGGNYGYTFGSGTRLTVV.